The sequence of this T cell receptor (beta chain) was determined in a study of CD8 T cells in ankylosing spondylitis. Findings and caveats of the study: It was reported that disease-linked clones were significantly enriched in matched ankylosing spondylitis synovial fluid. One TCR beta motif, made up of 7 or 8 highly homologous variants, appeared characteristic of ankylosing spondylitis blood. Certain motif variants had earlier appeared in reactive arthritis synovial fluid and blood.

A remark on this clonotype: Its cognate antigen is unknown.

This CDR3 has 16 amino acids. Germline CDR1 reads KGHDR; CDR2 reads SFDVKD. Trimming stripped 3 bases from V and 2 bases from J, with 14 bases between. Making use of molecular barcodes, quantitative 5'-RACE generated TCR beta libraries. From the 5' RACE reads, TCRdb called clonotypes with MiXCR, one entry per CDR3 protein. The sample yields about 840,000 distinct CDR3 sequences, roughly 12% seen once. This TCR was sampled from a male donor with ankylosing spondylitis. The V and J genes are TRBV24-1 and TRBJ2-3, with unresolved D. The sequencing sample was made of blood, either unsorted or a sorted T cell fraction (not recorded which). CDR3 nucleotides: TGTGCCACCAGTGATCCTAGAGCGCTAGACACAGATACGCAGTATTTT. It encodes CATSDPRALDTDTQYF.